The present T cell receptor (beta chain) was sequenced within a study of cytomegalovirus exposure and HLA in healthy donors. Use of 60 Vbeta and 13 Jbeta primers characterized the PCR. Libraries were prepared by immunoSEQ multiplex PCR; TCRdb keeps only in-frame clonotypes and omits some of them. The sample consists of about 210,000 clones, about 75% of them appearing once. This clone was counted a single time. A read error may account for a junction end that differs from germline. Sequencing input: PBMCs. This receptor was taken from a male donor in good health and CMV-seronegative.

The CDR3 reads CASSRLGGQGCRF. Here the CDR3 DNA reads TGCGCCAGCAGCCGTCTGGGGGGACAGGGGTGTCGCTTC. The chain employs TRBV4-3 and TRBJ1-2; TRBD1 matches at 10 bases. Germline assignment: CDR1 LGHNA and CDR2 YSLEER. The CDR3 covers 13 residues.